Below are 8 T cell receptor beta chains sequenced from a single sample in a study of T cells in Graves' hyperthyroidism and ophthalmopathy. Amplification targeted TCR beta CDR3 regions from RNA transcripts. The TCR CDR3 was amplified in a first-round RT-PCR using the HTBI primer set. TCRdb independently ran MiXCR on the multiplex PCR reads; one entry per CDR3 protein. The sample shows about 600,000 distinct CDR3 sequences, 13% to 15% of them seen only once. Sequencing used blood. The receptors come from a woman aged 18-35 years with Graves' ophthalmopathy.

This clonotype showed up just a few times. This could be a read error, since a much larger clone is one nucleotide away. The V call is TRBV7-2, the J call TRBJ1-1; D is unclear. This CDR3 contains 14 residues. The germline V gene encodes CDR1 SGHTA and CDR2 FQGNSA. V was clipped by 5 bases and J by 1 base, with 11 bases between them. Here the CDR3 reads CASSLVFANTEAFF. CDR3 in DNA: TGTGCCAGCAGCCTGGTCTTTGCGAACACTGAAGCTTTCTTT.

The CDR3 is CATSSSGGWETQYF. The DNA for the CDR3 is TGTGCCACCAGCAGCTCAGGGGGCTGGGAGACCCAGTACTTC. This chain connects TRBV15 to TRBJ2-5; 8 bases fit TRBD1. After removal of 3 bases from V and 5 bases from J, the junction contained 5 bases not matched to a gene. From germline, CDR1 is LNHNV and CDR2 YYDKDF (reference sequence). The CDR3 sequence is 14 residues long.

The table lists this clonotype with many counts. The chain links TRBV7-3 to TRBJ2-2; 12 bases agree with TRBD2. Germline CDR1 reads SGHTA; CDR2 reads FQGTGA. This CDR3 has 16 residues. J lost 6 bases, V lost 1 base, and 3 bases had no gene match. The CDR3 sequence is CASSLRLAGVAGELFF. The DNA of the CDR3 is TGTGCCAGCAGCTTAAGACTAGCGGGAGTTGCCGGGGAGCTGTTTTTT.

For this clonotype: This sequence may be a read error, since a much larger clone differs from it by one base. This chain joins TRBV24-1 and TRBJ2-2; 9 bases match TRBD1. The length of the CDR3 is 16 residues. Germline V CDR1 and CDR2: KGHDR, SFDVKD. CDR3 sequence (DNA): TGTGCCACCAGGGATTTGGGACAGGGTCCCACCGGGGAGCTGTTTTTT. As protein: CATRDLGQGPTGELFF.

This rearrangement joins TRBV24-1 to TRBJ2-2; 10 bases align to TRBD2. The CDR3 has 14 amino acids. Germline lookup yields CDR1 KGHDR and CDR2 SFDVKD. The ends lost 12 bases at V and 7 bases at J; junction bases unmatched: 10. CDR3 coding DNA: TGTGCCCCCCGGCTAGCGGGAGTAAACGGGGAGCTGTTTTTT. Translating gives CAPRLAGVNGELFF.

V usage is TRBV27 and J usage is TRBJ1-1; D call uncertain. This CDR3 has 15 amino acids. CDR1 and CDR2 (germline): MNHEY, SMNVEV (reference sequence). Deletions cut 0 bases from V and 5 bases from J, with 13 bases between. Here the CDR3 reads CASSLSWGPGTEAFF. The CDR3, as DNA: TGTGCCAGCAGTTTATCGTGGGGTCCGGGGACTGAAGCTTTCTTT.

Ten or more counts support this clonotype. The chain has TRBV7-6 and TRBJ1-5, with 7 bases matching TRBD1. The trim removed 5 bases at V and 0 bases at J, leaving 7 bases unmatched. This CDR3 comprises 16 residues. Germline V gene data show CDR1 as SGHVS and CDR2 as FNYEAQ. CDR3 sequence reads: CASSRGQPNSNQPQHF. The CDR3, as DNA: TGTGCCAGCAGCCGGGGACAGCCGAATAGCAATCAGCCCCAGCATTTT.

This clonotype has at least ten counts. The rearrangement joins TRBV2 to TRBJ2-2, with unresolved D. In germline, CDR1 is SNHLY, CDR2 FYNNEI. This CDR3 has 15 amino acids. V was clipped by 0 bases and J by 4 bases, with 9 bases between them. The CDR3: CASSEALWGTGELFF. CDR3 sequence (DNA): TGTGCCAGCAGTGAAGCGCTTTGGGGCACCGGGGAGCTGTTTTTT.